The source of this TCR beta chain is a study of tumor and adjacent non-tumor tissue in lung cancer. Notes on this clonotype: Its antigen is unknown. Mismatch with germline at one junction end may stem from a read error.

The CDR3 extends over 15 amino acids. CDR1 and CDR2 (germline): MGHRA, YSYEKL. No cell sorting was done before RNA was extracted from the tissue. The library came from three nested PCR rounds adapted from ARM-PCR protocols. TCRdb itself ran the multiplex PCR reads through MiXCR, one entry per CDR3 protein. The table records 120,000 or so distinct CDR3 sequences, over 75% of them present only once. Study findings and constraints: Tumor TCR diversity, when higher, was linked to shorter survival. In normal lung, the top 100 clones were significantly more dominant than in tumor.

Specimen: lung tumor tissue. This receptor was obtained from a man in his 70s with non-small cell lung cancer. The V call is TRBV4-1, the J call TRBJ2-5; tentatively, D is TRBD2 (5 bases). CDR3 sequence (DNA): TGCGCCAGCTGTCAAGATCGACTATCTATCGAGACCAAGTACTTC. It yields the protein CASCQDRLSIETKYF.